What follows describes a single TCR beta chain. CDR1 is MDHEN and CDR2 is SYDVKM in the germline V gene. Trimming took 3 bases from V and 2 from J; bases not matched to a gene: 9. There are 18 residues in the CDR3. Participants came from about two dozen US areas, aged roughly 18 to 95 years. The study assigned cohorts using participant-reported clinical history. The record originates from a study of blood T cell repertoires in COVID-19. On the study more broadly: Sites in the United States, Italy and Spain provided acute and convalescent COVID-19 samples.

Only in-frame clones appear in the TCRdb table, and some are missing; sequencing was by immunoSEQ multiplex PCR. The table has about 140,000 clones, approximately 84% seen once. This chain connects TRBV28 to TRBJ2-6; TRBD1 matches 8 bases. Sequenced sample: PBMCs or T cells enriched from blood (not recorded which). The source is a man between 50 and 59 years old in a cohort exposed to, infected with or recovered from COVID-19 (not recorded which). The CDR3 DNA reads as TGTGCCAGCAGTTTCCCTGGACAGGGTTACCCTGGGGCCAACGTCCTGACTTTC. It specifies CASSFPGQGYPGANVLTF.